This T cell receptor beta chain came from a study of immune cell composition in non-small cell lung cancer. Trimming pared 4 bases from V and 4 bases from J, leaving 29 bases between. The CDR3 extends over 19 amino acids. Germline lookup yields CDR1 SGDLS and CDR2 YYNGEE. Normal lung was sampled as far from the tumour as possible, at least 3 cm. Only in-frame clones appear in the TCRdb table, and some are missing; sequencing was by immunoSEQ multiplex PCR. There are some 2,200 clones in the sample; 60% to 85% occur only once, and approximately 15% lies in the top ten. The specimen was non-adjacent lung tissue. The rearrangement uses TRBV9 and TRBJ1-2; tentative D call: TRBD1 (6 bases). The clonotype was recovered from a human donor with non-small cell lung cancer. CDR3 sequence: CASSTNKNYDRTHGYGYTF. The CDR3 DNA is TGTGCCAGCAGCACCAACAAAAATTACGACAGGACGCATGGCTATGGCTACACCTTC.